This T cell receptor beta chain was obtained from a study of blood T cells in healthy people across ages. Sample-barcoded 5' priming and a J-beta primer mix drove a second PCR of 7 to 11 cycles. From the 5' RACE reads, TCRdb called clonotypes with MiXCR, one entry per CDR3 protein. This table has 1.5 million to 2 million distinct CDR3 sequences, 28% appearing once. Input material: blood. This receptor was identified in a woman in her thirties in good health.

As DNA, the CDR3 is TGTGCCAGCAGCTGGGACAGGGACTTTAACATTCAGTACTTC. It yields the protein CASSWDRDFNIQYF. This rearrangement joins TRBV7-9 to TRBJ2-5; 9 bases agree with TRBD1. The end of the DNA aligns better with TRBJ2-4, so the J call may be wrong. In germline, CDR1 is SEHNR, CDR2 FQNEAQ (reference sequence). The CDR3 contains 14 residues.